The clone carrying this T cell receptor (beta chain) was seen a handful of times. Its antigen is not known. The sample originates from a study of Graves' ophthalmopathy and Graves' hyperthyroidism. Overall study context: If no ophthalmopathy appeared within 18 months of follow-up, hyperthyroidism was termed stable.

Researchers turned away patients with other autoimmune diseases, uncontrolled infections, pregnancy or lactation. Diagnosis relied on clinical symptoms, serum thyroxine, TRAb, thyroid ultrasound and orbital computed tomography. Whole-study findings and limits: Among expanded thyroid clonotypes above 0.001 frequency, most also occurred in blood.

Amplified TCR beta CDR3 regions were obtained using RNA transcripts as template. An initial RT-PCR round employing HTBI primers preceded a second-round multiplex PCR. MiXCR, run by TCRdb on the multiplex PCR reads, gives a single entry per CDR3 protein. The profile covers approximately 1.2 million distinct CDR3 sequences, with roughly 35% appearing a single time and over 8.5% taken by the ten largest. CDR1 PRHDT and CDR2 FYEKMQ come from the germline V gene (reference sequence). This CDR3 spans 15 amino acids. The trim removed 4 bases at V and 4 bases at J, leaving 8 bases unmatched. This sequence originates from an adult man with Graves' hyperthyroidism. The sample taken for sequencing was peripheral blood or thyroid tissue (not recorded which). The chain employs TRBV13 and TRBJ2-7; TRBD1 aligns across 9 bases. The CDR3 DNA reads TGTGCCAGCAGCTCCCCCCACAGGGGGCTTTACGAGCAGTACTTC. It codes for CASSSPHRGLYEQYF.